This T cell receptor beta chain was recorded in a study of beta chain features in type 1 diabetes (dated by TCRdb to between 2018 and 2020). With respect to the entire study: Mean age, gender distribution, total cell number and subset yield did not differ between patients and healthy donors. Across all samples, around 100 million sorted cells were examined, and cell number per subset correlated strongly with RNA yield. In the study, TCRB repertoires of sorted circulating CD4+ T cell subsets from recently diagnosed type 1 diabetes patients were compared with those of matched healthy donors. Whereas all 30 or so donors provided naive and central memory subsets, regulatory and stem cell-like memory subsets were isolated from just 8 patients and about eight healthy donors.

The High Capacity cDNA Reverse Transcription Kit was used to reverse transcribe all of the isolated RNA, meaning that expressed TCRB transcripts were what got sequenced. Deep immunoSEQ sequencing was performed on naive, central memory and regulatory T cell samples, with an average of roughly 3.3 million total reads per sample. Sorted cells were lysed in RLT buffer and RNA was extracted with DNase-treated RNeasy Micro or Mini kits, depending on cell number. Each cell subset was processed on its own to prevent cross-contamination, while patient and healthy donor samples were processed together. TCRB sequences were amplified from cDNA with the immunoSEQ multiplex PCR, producing 87-bp fragments spanning the CDR3 region. The amplicons were sequenced using the Illumina HiSeq platform. As for how the authors treated the data: Synthetic template baselines were used to correct PCR bias computationally, reads within Hamming distance 2 were collapsed, and singletons that could not be merged were discarded. Reads were aligned against IMGT so that V, D and J genes, CDR3 length and insertions or deletions at six rearrangement sites could be assigned. Within each subset, clonotype counts were normalized to the number of sorted cells before true diversity and Gini coefficients were calculated with the tcR R package. The overlap coefficient, calculated on TCRB nucleotide sequences, was used to measure repertoire sharing. Out-of-frame TCRB sequences from naive cells were analyzed to stand in for the pre-selection repertoire. As stored in TCRdb, this immuneACCESS dataset retains in-frame rearrangements with V and J assigned. A fraction of the clones does not appear; measured against another copy, unresolved V genes explain less than half of the discrepancy, and the remainder lacks a known reason. Clonal size and the V and J genes are those of that table, whereas D and trimming came from the DNA. The sample data list some 330,000 clones, and 10% to 15% of these were observed just once. Together, the top ten hold approximately 0.011% of the sample.

The CDR3 runs 14 residues from the cysteine to the phenylalanine. Only the CDR3 DNA is retained, 42 bases long and in frame from the first base. The V and J ends are trimmed by 6 bases and 6 bases, leaving 14 bases between them. The germline V gene provides CDR1 SGHTA and CDR2 FQGNSA. Study-wide findings and limitations: A moderate but significant shortening of TCRB CDR3 length was observed in type 1 diabetes patients in all four CD4+ subsets. Shorter templates might be favored by PCR, yet because patient and control samples were amplified and corrected together, any such skew would affect both groups equally. Because cDNA rather than genomic DNA was sequenced, highly expressing activated cells could have been over-represented, although no difference in activation and CD3 levels was found between groups. Naive, central memory and regulatory TCRB repertoires appeared more similar among patients than among healthy donors. HLA sub-analyses involved small numbers of individuals, so any influence of HLA type on TCRB rearrangement remained unresolved. At VDJ recombination sites, type 1 diabetes patients had fewer insertions and more deleted nucleotides, which implies abnormalities in thymic rearrangement.

Each donor gave one peripheral blood draw, averaging about 100 mL, which was collected into heparinised tubes. A BD FACSAria II and a panel including CD45RO, CCR7, CD25, CD127, CD95 and CD27 were used to sort naive, central memory, regulatory and stem cell-like memory CD4+ T cells. A purity above 98% was achieved for all sorted populations. PBMCs were isolated right away by Lymphoprep density gradient centrifugation and were stained directly, without culture. So that batch effects would be minimized, each experiment stained and sorted samples in pairs, pairing one healthy donor with one patient. In its sample, this clone was seen a few times. Its antigen is unknown. No base quality values were provided; no much bigger clone lies one nucleotide off.

The chain couples TRBV7-2 to TRBJ2-2, and the D gene may be TRBD1, 5 bases matching. The receptor was isolated from a woman in her late teens or twenties with type 1 diabetes. The source material was naive CD4+ T cells from blood. According to the study, the label for this sample's cell subset or site signals: true naive CD4+ T cells. CDR3 loop: CASRNMQGPGELFF. In nucleotides, the sequence is TGTGCCAGCAGGAATATGCAGGGTCCCGGGGAGCTGTTTTTT.